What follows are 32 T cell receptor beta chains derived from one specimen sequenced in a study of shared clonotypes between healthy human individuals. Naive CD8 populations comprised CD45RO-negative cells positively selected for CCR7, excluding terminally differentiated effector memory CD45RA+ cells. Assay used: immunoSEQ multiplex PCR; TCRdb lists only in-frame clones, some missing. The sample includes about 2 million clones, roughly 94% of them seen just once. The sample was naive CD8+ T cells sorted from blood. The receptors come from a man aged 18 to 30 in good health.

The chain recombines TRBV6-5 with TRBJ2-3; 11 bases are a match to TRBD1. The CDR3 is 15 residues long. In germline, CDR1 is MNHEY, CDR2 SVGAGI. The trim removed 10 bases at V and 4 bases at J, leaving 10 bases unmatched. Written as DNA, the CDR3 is TGTGCCATCGCCTCCGGGACAGGGGGGTCAGATACGCAGTATTTT. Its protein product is CAIASGTGGSDTQYF.

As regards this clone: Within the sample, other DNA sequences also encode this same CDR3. The CDR3 nucleotides read TGTGCCAGCAGCTTGGATTCGGCAACTAATGAAAAACTGTTTTTT. Protein sequence: CASSLDSATNEKLFF. V usage is TRBV5-6 and J usage is TRBJ1-4, with D hard to call. Trimming took 0 bases from V and 0 from J, leaving 6 bases between them. This CDR3 has 15 amino acids. CDR1 and CDR2 (germline): SGHDT, YYEEEE.

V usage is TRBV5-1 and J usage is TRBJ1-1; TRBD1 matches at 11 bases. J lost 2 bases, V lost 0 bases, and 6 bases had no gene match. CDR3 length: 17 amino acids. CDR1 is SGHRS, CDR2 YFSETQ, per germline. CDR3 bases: TGCGCCAGCAGCTTGGCTGGGACAGGGGGAATAAACACTGAAGCTTTCTTT. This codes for CASSLAGTGGINTEAFF.

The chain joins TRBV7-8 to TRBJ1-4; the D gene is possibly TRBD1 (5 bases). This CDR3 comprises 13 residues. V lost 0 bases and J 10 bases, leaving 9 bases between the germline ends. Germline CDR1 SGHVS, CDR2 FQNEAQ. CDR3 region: CASSLAQGGKLFF. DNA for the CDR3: TGTGCCAGCAGCTTAGCGCAGGGAGGAAAACTGTTTTTT. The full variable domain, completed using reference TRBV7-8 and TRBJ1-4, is GAGVSQSPRYKVAKRGQDVALRCDPISGHVSLFWYQQALGQGPEFLTYFQNEAQLDKSGLPSDRFFAERPEGSVSTLKIQRTQQEDSAVYLCASSLAQGGKLFFGSGTQLSVL.

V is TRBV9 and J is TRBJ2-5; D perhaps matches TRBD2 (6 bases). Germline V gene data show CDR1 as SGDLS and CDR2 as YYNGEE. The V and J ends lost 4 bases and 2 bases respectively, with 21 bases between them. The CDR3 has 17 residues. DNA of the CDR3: TGTGCCAGCAGCCATTCTAAGGGACTTTCCCTTCAAGAGACCCAGTACTTC. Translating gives CASSHSKGLSLQETQYF.

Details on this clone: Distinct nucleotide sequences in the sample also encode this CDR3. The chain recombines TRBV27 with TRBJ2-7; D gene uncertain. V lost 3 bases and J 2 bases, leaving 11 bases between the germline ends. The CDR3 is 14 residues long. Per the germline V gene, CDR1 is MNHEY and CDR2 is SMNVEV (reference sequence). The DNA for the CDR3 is TGTGCCAGCAGTTTTCTCGGGCCGACCTACGAGCAGTACTTC. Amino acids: CASSFLGPTYEQYF.

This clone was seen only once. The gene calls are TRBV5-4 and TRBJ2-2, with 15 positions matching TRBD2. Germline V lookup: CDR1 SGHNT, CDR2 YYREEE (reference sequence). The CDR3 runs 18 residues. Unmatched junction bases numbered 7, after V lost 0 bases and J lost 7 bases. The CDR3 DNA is TGTGCCAGCAGCTTGGGGACTAGCGGGAGGGCGGAGTACGGGGAGCTGTTTTTT. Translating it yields CASSLGTSGRAEYGELFF.

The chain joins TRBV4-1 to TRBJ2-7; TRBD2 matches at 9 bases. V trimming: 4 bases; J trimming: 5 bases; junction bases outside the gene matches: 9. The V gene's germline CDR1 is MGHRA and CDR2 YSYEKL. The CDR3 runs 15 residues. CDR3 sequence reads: CASSPGVAGVHEQYF. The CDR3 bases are TGCGCCAGCAGCCCCGGGGTAGCGGGAGTCCACGAGCAGTACTTC.

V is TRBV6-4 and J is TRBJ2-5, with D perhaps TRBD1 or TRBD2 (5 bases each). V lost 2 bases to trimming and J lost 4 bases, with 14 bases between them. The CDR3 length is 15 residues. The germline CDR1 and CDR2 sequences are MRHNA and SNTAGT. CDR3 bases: TGTGCCAGCAGTGACATGAGGAAGAGGGGAGAGACCCAGTACTTC. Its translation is CASSDMRKRGETQYF.

The CDR3 region is CASSANPSSYNSPLHF. The CDR3 bases are TGTGCCAGCAGTGCTAACCCGAGCTCCTATAATTCACCCCTCCACTTT. This sequence joins TRBV2 and TRBJ1-6; the D is unclear. Germline assignment: CDR1 SNHLY and CDR2 FYNNEI. This CDR3 comprises 16 residues. V lost 4 bases, J lost 0 bases, and 10 bases lay in between.

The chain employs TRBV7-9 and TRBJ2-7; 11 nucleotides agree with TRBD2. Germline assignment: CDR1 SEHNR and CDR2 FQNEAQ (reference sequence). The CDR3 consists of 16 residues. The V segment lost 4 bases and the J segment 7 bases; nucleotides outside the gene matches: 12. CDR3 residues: CASSSRTSGSVGEQYF. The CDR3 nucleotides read TGTGCCAGCAGCTCACGTACTAGCGGGAGTGTTGGGGAGCAGTACTTC.

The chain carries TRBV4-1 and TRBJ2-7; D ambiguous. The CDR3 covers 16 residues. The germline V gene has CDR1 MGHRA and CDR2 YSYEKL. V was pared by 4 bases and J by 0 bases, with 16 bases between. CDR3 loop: CASSLRPTVSSYEQYF. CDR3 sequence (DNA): TGCGCCAGCAGCCTAAGACCCACGGTTAGCTCCTACGAGCAGTACTTC.

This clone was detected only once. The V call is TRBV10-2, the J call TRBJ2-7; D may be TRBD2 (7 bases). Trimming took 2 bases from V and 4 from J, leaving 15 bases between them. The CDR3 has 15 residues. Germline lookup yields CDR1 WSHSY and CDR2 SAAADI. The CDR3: CASSERGEGGYEQYF. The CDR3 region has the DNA TGCGCCAGCAGTGAGAGGGGGGAGGGGGGTTACGAGCAGTACTTC.

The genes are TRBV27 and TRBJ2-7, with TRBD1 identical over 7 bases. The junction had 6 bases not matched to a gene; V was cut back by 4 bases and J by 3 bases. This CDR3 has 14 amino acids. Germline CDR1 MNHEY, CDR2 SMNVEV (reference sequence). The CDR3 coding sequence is TGTGCCAGCAGTTACATGGGGACAGACTACGAGCAGTACTTC. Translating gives CASSYMGTDYEQYF.

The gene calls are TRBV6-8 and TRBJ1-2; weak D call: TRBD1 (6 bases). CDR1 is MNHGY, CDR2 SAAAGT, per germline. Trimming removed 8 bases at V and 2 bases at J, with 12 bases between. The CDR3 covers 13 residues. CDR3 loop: CASEGGRNYGYTF. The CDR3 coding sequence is TGTGCCAGCGAAGGGGGACGAAACTATGGCTACACCTTC.

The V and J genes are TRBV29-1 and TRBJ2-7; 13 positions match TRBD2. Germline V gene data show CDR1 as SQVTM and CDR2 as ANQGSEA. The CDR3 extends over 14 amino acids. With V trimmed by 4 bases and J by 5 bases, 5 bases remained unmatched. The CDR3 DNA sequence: TGCAGCGTTGGGACTAGCGGGGGAGTGAACGAGCAGTACTTC. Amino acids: CSVGTSGGVNEQYF.

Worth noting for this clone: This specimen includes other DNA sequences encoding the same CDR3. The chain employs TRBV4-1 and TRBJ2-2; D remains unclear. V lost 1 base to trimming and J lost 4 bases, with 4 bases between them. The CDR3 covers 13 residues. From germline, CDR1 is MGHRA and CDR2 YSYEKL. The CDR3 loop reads CASSQGGTGELFF. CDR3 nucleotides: TGCGCCAGCAGCCAAGGTGGCACCGGGGAGCTGTTTTTT.

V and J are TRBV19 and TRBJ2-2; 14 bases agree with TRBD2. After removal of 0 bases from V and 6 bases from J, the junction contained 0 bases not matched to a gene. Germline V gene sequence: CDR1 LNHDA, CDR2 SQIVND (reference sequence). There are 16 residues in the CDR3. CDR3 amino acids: CASSIEGLAGAGELFF. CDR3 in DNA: TGTGCCAGTAGTATAGAGGGACTAGCGGGAGCCGGGGAGCTGTTTTTT.

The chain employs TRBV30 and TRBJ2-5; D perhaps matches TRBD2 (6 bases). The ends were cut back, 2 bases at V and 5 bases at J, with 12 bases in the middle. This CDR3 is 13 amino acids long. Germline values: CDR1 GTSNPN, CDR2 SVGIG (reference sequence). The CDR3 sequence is CAWSILEGETQYF. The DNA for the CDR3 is TGTGCCTGGAGTATATTGGAGGGGGAGACCCAGTACTTC.

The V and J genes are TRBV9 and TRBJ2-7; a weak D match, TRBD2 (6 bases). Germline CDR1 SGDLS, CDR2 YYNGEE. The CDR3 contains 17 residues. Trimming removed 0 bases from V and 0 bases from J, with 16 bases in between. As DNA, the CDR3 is TGTGCCAGCAGCGTAGTCATACCTAGCGCGGGCTCCTACGAGCAGTACTTC. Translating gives CASSVVIPSAGSYEQYF.

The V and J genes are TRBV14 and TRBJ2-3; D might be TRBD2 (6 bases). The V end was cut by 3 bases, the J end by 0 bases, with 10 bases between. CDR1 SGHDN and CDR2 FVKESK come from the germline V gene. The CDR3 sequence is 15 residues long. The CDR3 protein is CASSHPGTSTDTQYF. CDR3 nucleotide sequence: TGTGCCAGCAGCCACCCAGGGACTAGCACAGATACGCAGTATTTT.

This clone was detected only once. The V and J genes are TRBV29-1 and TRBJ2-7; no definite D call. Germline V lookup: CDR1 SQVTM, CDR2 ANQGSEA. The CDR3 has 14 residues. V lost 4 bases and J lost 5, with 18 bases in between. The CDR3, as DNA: TGCAGCGTTGTAGAGGCCCCGGACGTCAACGAGCAGTACTTC. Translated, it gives CSVVEAPDVNEQYF.

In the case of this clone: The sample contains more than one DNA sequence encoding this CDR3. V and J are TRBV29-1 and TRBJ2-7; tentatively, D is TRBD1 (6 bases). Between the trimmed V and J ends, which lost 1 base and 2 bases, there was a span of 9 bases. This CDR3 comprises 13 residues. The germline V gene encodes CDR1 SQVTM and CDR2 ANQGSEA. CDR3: CSVEAGTTYEQYF. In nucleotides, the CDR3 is TGCAGCGTTGAAGCTGGGACAACCTACGAGCAGTACTTC.

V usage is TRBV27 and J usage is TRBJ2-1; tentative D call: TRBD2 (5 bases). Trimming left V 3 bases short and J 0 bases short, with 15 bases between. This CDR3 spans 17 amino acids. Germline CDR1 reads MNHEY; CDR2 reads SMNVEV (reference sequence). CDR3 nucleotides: TGTGCCAGCAGTTTGTCCCGGGGTAGCGCCTCCTACAATGAGCAGTTCTTC. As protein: CASSLSRGSASYNEQFF.

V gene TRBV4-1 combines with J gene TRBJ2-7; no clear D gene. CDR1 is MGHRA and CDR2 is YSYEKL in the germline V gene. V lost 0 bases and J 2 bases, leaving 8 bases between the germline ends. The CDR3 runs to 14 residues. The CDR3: CASSQEQDAYEQYF. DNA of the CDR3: TGCGCCAGCAGCCAAGAACAAGACGCCTACGAGCAGTACTTC.

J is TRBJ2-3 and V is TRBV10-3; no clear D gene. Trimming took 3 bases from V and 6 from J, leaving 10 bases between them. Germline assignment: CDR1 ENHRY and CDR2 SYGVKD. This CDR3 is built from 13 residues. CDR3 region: CAISDDGPDTQYF. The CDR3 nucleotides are TGTGCCATCAGTGATGATGGACCCGATACGCAGTATTTT.

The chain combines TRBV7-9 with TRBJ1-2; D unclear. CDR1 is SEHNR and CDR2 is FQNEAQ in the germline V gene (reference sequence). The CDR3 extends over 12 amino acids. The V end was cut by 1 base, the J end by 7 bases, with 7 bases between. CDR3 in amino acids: CASSLGRAGYTF. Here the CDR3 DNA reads TGTGCCAGCAGCTTAGGTCGGGCTGGCTACACCTTC.

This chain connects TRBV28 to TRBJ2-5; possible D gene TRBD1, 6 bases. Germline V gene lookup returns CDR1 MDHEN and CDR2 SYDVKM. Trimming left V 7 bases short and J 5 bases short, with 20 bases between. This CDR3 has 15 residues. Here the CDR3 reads CASTTSTGFWETQYF. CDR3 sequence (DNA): TGTGCCAGCACAACCTCGACAGGTTTCTGGGAGACCCAGTACTTC.

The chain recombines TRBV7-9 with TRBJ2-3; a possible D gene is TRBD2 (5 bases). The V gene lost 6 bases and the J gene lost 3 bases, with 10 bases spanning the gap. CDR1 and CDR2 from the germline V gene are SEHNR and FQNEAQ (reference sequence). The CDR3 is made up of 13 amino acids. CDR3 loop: CASRAPGTDTQYF. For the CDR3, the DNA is TGTGCCAGCAGGGCACCGGGGACAGATACGCAGTATTTT.

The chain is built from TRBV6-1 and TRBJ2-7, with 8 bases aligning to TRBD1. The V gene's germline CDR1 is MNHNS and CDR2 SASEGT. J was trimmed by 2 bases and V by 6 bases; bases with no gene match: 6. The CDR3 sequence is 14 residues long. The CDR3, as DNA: TGTGCCAGCAGGACAACAGGGGGACCCTACGAGCAGTACTTC. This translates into CASRTTGGPYEQYF.

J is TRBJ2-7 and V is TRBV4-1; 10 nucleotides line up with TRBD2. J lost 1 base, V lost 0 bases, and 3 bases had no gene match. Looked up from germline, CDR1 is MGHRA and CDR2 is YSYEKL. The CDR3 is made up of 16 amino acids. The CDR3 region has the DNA TGCGCCAGCAGCCAAGAGAAACTAGCGGGGTCCTACGAGCAGTACTTC. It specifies CASSQEKLAGSYEQYF.

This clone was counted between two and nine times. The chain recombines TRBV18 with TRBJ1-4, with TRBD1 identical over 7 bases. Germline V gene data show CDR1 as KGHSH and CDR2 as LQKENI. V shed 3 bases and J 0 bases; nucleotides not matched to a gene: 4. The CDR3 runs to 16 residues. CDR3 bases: TGTGCCAGCTCACCGGGACAGATTGCAACTAATGAAAAACTGTTTTTT. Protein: CASSPGQIATNEKLFF.